This TCR beta chain came from a study of blood T cells in healthy people across ages. Primers used in a second PCR of roughly 7 to 12 cycles were a sample-barcoded 5' primer and a J-beta primer mix. TCRdb independently ran MiXCR on the 5' RACE reads; one entry per CDR3 protein. The table has 1.5 million to 1.9 million distinct CDR3 sequences, less than 45% seen once; the top ten hold less than 5%. The CDR3 is made up of 17 amino acids. Unmatched junction bases numbered 4, after V lost 2 bases and J lost 0 bases. CDR1 and CDR2 (germline): MGHRA, YSYEKL. The TCR sequence derives from a woman between 18 and 30 years old in good health. What was sequenced was blood. The V call is TRBV4-1, the J call TRBJ2-4; 10 bases map to TRBD1. Written as DNA, the CDR3 is TGCGCCAGCAGCCAACCGGGACAGGGGCAAGCCAAAAACATTCAGTACTTC. It is translated as CASSQPGQGQAKNIQYF.